One TCR beta chain is described in this entry. What it recognizes is unknown. Sequenced by immunoSEQ multiplex PCR; TCRdb stores in-frame clones only, minus some. The sample has 75,000 to 85,000 clones; 90% to 95% are singletons. No patient showed confetti depigmentation, a clinical sign of active disease. Patients who had received treatment within the previous three months were excluded. Germline CDR1 reads SGHTA; CDR2 reads FQGTGA. The V end lost 3 bases, the J end lost 5 bases, and 10 bases lay between the germline ends. This CDR3 contains 13 residues. The source of the sample is a study of resident and recirculating memory T cells in vitiligo. Study-level information: Epidermis came from shave biopsies of lesional and nonlesional sites, plus PBMCs. General study points: Clonality differed among vitiligo lesions, with no unique dominant clone.

The sequenced sample was blood. The clonotype comes from a male donor with vitiligo. The chain joins TRBV7-3 to TRBJ1-1, with a possible D match to TRBD1 (5 bases). The CDR3 reads CASSFGGVTEAFF. The DNA for the CDR3 is TGTGCCAGCAGCTTTGGAGGGGTAACTGAAGCTTTCTTT. The whole variable domain, filled in from reference TRBV7-3 and TRBJ1-1, reads GAGVSQTPSNKVTEKGKYVELRCDPISGHTALYWYRQSLGQGPEFLIYFQGTGAADDSGLPNDRFFAVRPEGSVSTLKIQRTERGDSAVYLCASSFGGVTEAFFGQGTRLTVV.